This entry lists 7 T cell receptor beta chains sequenced from one sample in a study of cytomegalovirus exposure and HLA in healthy donors. The PCR made use of 60 Vbeta and 13 Jbeta primers. The method was immunoSEQ multiplex PCR; TCRdb's version includes in-frame clones alone and lacks a portion of them. The data show roughly 100,000 clones, 80% to 85% seen once. Source material: PBMCs. The receptors shown here come from a man younger than 45 in good health and CMV-seropositive.

This rearrangement joins TRBV27 to TRBJ1-2; 9 bases are shared with TRBD1. The length of the CDR3 is 13 residues. The ends lost 6 bases at V and 8 bases at J; junction bases unmatched: 7. CDR1 is MNHEY, CDR2 SMNVEV, per germline (reference sequence). CDR3 DNA sequence: TGTGCCAGCAGCCGGGACAGGGTTCGAGGCTACACCTTC. This translates into CASSRDRVRGYTF.

The rearrangement uses TRBV30 and TRBJ2-2, with D hard to call. CDR1 and CDR2 (germline): GTSNPN, SVGIG (reference sequence). The germline V and J ends were trimmed by 3 bases and 2 bases, with 4 bases remaining between them. This CDR3 contains 12 residues. The CDR3 here is CAWRANTGELFF. The DNA of the CDR3 is TGTGCCTGGAGGGCAAACACCGGGGAGCTGTTTTTT.

V and J are TRBV5-1 and TRBJ2-5; 13 bases are shared with TRBD2. CDR1 and CDR2 (germline): SGHRS, YFSETQ. The CDR3 has 15 residues. V was pared by 4 bases and J by 5 bases, with 5 bases of the junction left unmatched. The CDR3 nucleotides read TGCGCCAGCAGCGGAACTAGCGGGGGGGCGGAGACCCAGTACTTC. Protein product: CASSGTSGGAETQYF. The whole variable domain, filled in from reference TRBV5-1 and TRBJ2-5, reads KAGVTQTPRYLIKTRGQQVTLSCSPISGHRSVSWYQQTPGQGLQFLFEYFSETQRNKGNFPGRFSGRQFSNSRSEMNVSTLELGDSALYLCASSGTSGGAETQYFGPGTRLLVL.

The J gene is TRBJ2-5, the V gene TRBV6-5; TRBD2 agrees at 10 bases. V shed 0 bases and J 9 bases; nucleotides not matched to a gene: 10. Per the germline V gene, CDR1 is MNHEY and CDR2 is SVGAGI. The CDR3 runs 16 residues. The CDR3 bases are TGTGCCAGCAGTTACTCAGCGGGGGGGGACCGGCTGGCCCAGTACTTC. This translates into CASSYSAGGDRLAQYF.

V usage is TRBV7-9 and J usage is TRBJ1-3; D unresolved. Trimming left V 5 bases short and J 0 bases short, with 11 bases between. Germline CDR1 and CDR2: SEHNR and FQNEAQ (reference sequence). CDR3 length: 15 residues. The CDR3: CASSVQASSGNTIYF. The CDR3 bases are TGTGCCAGCAGCGTGCAGGCGAGCTCTGGAAACACCATATATTTT.

V and J are TRBV6-1 and TRBJ1-5; possibly TRBD1 for D (5 bases). Looked up from germline, CDR1 is MNHNS and CDR2 is SASEGT. CDR3 length: 15 residues. V was shortened by 1 base and J by 4 bases, with 11 bases between the two germline ends. CDR3 sequence: CASSEGTRGNQPQHF. Here the CDR3 DNA reads TGTGCCAGCAGTGAAGGGACGCGGGGGAATCAGCCCCAGCATTTT.

This clone was counted a few times. The rearrangement uses TRBV4-3 and TRBJ1-5, with D perhaps TRBD1 (5 bases). Germline V lookup: CDR1 LGHNA, CDR2 YSLEER. The V gene lost 0 bases and the J gene lost 4 bases, with 13 bases spanning the gap. The length of the CDR3 is 16 residues. The DNA for the CDR3 is TGCGCCAGCAGCCAAGAGTTGGGGCAGGGTAATCAGCCCCAGCATTTT. It yields the protein CASSQELGQGNQPQHF.